The clone carrying this TCR beta chain occurred many times. Its antigen is as yet unknown. The time point denotes: newly diagnosed GD, antithyroid drugs for less than 3 months. RNA from PBMCs was the source of the TCR library. This sample was taken from a study of regulatory T cells in long-lasting Graves disease. Findings and limits, study-wide: Patients with persistent disease showed a bias toward TRBV28, TRBJ1-2 and TRBJ2-5.

Relying on iRepertoire HTBI primers and Arm-PCR of CDR3 regions, the team built TCR beta libraries. In the original processing: Identification across samples found 62 TRBV and 11 to 15 TRBJ segments. TCRdb recomputed calls from the multiplex PCR reads with MiXCR, one row per CDR3 protein. These V and J calls derive from TCRdb rather than the authors' analysis. The sample contains approximately 440,000 distinct CDR3 sequences, 15% to 20% of which appear only once. The V and J ends lost 5 bases and 4 bases respectively, with 9 bases between them. CDR3 length: 11 residues. CDR1 is GTSNPN, CDR2 SVGIG, per germline (reference sequence). This sample was shared with a second study, whose subject was T cells in Graves' hyperthyroidism and ophthalmopathy.

The TCR originated in a man in his forties with Graves disease. The source was peripheral blood mononuclear cells (PBMCs), collected at new diagnosis, from a patient treated with antithyroid drugs. The chain carries TRBV30 and TRBJ2-7; D is possibly TRBD1 (6 bases). CDR3: CAWGTGYEQYF. CDR3 nucleotides: TGTGCCTGGGGTACAGGGTACGAGCAGTACTTC.